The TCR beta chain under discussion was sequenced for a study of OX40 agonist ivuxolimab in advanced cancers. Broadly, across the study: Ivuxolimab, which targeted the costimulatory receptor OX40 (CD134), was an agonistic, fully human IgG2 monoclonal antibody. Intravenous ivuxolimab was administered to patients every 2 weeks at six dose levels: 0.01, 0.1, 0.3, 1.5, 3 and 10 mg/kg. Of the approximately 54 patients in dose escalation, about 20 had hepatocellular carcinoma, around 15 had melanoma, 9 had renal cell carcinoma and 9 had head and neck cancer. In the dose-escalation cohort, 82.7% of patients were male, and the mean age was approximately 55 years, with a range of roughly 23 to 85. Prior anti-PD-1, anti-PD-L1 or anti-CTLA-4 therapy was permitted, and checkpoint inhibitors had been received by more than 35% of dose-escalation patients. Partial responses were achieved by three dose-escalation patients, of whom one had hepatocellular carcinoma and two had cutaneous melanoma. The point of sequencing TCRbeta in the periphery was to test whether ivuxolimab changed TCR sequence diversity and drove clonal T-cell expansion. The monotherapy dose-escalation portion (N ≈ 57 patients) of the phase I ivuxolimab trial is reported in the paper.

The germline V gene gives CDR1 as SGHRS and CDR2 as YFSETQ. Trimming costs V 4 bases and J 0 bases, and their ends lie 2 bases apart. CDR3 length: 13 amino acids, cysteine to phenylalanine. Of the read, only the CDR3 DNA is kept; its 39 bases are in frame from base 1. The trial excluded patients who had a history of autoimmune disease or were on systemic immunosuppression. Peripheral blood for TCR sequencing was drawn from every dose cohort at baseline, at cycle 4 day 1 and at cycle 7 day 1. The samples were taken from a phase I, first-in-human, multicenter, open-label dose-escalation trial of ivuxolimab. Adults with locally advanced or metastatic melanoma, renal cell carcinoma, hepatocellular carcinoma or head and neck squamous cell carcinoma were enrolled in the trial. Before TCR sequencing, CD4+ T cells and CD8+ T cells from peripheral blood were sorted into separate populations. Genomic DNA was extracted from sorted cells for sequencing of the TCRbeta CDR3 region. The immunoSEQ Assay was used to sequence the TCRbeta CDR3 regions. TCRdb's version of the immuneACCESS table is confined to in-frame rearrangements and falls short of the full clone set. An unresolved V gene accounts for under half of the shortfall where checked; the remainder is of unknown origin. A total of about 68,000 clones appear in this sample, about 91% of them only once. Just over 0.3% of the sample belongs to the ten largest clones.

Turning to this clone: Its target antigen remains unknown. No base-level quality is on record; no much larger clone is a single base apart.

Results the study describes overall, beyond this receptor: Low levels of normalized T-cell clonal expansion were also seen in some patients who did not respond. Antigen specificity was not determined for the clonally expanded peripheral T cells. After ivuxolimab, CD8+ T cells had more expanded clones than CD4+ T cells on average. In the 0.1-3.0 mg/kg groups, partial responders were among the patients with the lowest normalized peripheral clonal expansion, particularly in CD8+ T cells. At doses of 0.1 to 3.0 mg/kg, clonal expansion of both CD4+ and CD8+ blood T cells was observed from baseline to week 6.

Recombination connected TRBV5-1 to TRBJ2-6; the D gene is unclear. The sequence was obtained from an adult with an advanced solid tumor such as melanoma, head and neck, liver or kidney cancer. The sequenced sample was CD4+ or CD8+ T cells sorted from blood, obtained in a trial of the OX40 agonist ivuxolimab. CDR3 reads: CASSVSGANVLTF. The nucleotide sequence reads TGCGCCAGCAGCGTCTCTGGGGCCAACGTCCTGACTTTC.